The next 32 T cell receptor delta chains were all read from a single sample in a study of Vδ1+ human thymocytes. General study points: Highly polyclonal TRG and TRD repertoires with Gaussian CDR3 length distributions appeared in thymus.

No antigen has been assigned to these receptors. Extracted RNA was reverse transcribed into cDNA. CDR3 amplicons came from multiplex PCR with pooled V-gene forward and constant-region reverse primers. TCRdb reprocessed the multiplex PCR reads through CATT. Of tens of thousands of delta-chain clones detected, roughly 8% appear once; the ten largest clones hold 0.8% to 1%. Sequencing input: Vdelta1+ gamma-delta thymocytes from the thymus. Subset here: FACS-sorted CD3+ TCRalphabeta- TCRVdelta1+ TCRVdelta2- thymocytes. These receptors came from a child under three years old who had congenital heart surgery.

The chain combines TRDV1 with TRDJ1; either TRDD1 or TRDD2 may supply D (5 bases each). The V gene's germline CDR1 is TSWWSYY and CDR2 QGS. Trimming pared 2 bases from V and 3 bases from J, leaving 25 bases between. The CDR3 is 19 residues long. This CDR3 is CALGEIVYFPTGRADKLIF. The CDR3 region has the DNA TGTGCTCTTGGGGAAATAGTTTACTTCCCCACCGGAAGGGCCGATAAACTCATCTTT.

This chain links TRDV1 with TRDJ1; 7 nucleotides agree with TRDD3. V trimming: 0 bases; J trimming: 0 bases; junction bases outside the gene matches: 16. Germline V gives CDR1 TSWWSYY, CDR2 QGS. This CDR3 has 20 amino acids. This CDR3 reads CALGELGSLSLGLYTDKLIF. CDR3 sequence (DNA): TGTGCTCTTGGGGAACTAGGGTCCTTATCACTGGGGTTGTACACCGATAAACTCATCTTT.

This chain joins TRDV1 and TRDJ1; D may match TRDD2 or TRDD3 (6 bases each). The CDR3 consists of 18 residues. Per the germline V gene, CDR1 is TSWWSYY and CDR2 is QGS. V was clipped by 0 bases and J by 4 bases, with 21 bases between them. The CDR3, as DNA: TGTGCTCTTGGGGAACTATGGAGGTCTGGGGTTCCTAACGATAAACTCATCTTT. Protein product: CALGELWRSGVPNDKLIF.

Details on this clone: A read error may account for a junction end that differs from germline. The V gene is TRDV2, the J gene TRDJ1; 8 bases align to TRDD3. The CDR3 runs 19 residues. In germline, CDR1 is GEAIGNYY, CDR2 EKD. The CDR3 protein is CACDTPPYWGATYTDKPIF. The CDR3, as DNA: TGTGCCTGTGACACCCCCCCGTACTGGGGGGCCACGTACACCGATAAACCCATCTTT.

This clone was seen a handful of times. Other DNA variants within this sample encode the same CDR3. The chain recombines TRDV1 with TRDJ1; D uncertain. The CDR3 sequence is 19 residues long. The ends were cut back, 1 base at V and 0 bases at J, with 21 bases in the middle. Looked up from germline, CDR1 is TSWWSYY and CDR2 is QGS. DNA of the CDR3: TGTGCTCTTGGGGAACCCAGCGGCGTTTGGGACTTACACACCGATAAACTCATCTTT. This gives the protein CALGEPSGVWDLHTDKLIF.

This sequence joins TRDV1 and TRDJ2; D gene ambiguous. The J gene, absent from TCRdb, was called here by matching the DNA to germline. The CDR3 consists of 17 residues. Per the germline V gene, CDR1 is TSWWSYY and CDR2 is QGS. V was clipped by 1 base and J by 3 bases, with 15 bases between them. CDR3 residues: CALGERRNRTLTAQLFF. CDR3 in DNA: TGTGCTCTTGGGGAACGGAGGAACCGTACCCTGACAGCACAACTCTTCTTT.

This chain uses TRDV1 with TRDJ1; 12 positions agree with TRDD3. V gave up 5 bases and J gave up 3 bases; unmatched junction bases: 19. The CDR3 is made up of 20 amino acids. Per germline, CDR1 TSWWSYY and CDR2 QGS. CDR3 sequence: CALGKRVPWGIRGTADKLIF. Written as DNA, the CDR3 is TGTGCTCTTGGGAAACGGGTACCCTGGGGGATACGGGGTACGGCCGATAAACTCATCTTT.

This clone was seen a few times. This chain uses TRDV1 with TRDJ1; D gene unclear. The CDR3 extends over 15 amino acids. Germline assignment: CDR1 TSWWSYY and CDR2 QGS. The V end lost 0 bases, the J end lost 0 bases, and 8 bases lay between the germline ends. CDR3 in amino acids: CALGELPLDTDKLIF. CDR3 DNA sequence: TGTGCTCTTGGGGAACTACCGCTAGACACCGATAAACTCATCTTT.

In this sample, this clone turned up a few times. The chain joins TRDV1 to TRDJ1, with 7 bases identical to TRDD3. With 3 bases clipped from V and 2 bases from J, the junction kept 24 bases outside the gene matches. Looked up from germline, CDR1 is TSWWSYY and CDR2 is QGS. The CDR3 has 21 residues. The CDR3 bases are TGTGCTCTTGGGGACCCGGGGTTCCCGGGGGATTCCGACTGCGCAACCGATAAACTCATCTTT. The encoded protein is CALGDPGFPGDSDCATDKLIF.

This clone was seen once. The J gene is TRDJ1, while no V gene call was made; the table names TRDD3, a call not compared with the DNA. This CDR3 contains 24 residues. The CDR3, as DNA: TGTGCTCTTGGGGAAGGAACCGCCTCCACAGGTACTGGGGGATACTCAAAGTCCACCGATAAACTCATCTTT. It encodes CALGEGTASTGTGGYSKSTDKLIF.

No V gene was called, though TRDJ1 was called as the J gene; the tabulated D call, TRDD3, remains unverified against the DNA. CDR3 length: 22 amino acids. The chain's CDR3 is CALGELGGLPKIAGGYADKLIF. The CDR3 DNA reads TGTGCTCTTGGGGAATTGGGGGGGCTTCCTAAGATCGCTGGGGGATACGCTGATAAACTCATCTTT.

J is TRDJ1 and V is TRDV2; 7 nucleotides align to TRDD3. The germline V gene encodes CDR1 GEAIGNYY and CDR2 EKD. V lost 1 base, J lost 5 bases, and 3 bases stayed unmatched. The CDR3 sequence is 13 residues long. The CDR3 DNA reads TGTGCCTGTGACACAGTACTGGGGGATAAACTCATCTTT. Its protein is CACDTVLGDKLIF.

This chain connects TRDV1 to TRDJ1, with 10 bases aligning to TRDD3. V lost 1 base, J lost 0 bases, and 8 bases stayed unmatched. Germline V CDR1 and CDR2: TSWWSYY, QGS. The CDR3 is 18 residues long. The CDR3 sequence is CALGEPWGIHLYTDKLIF. The DNA for the CDR3 is TGTGCTCTTGGGGAACCTTGGGGGATACACCTGTACACCGATAAACTCATCTTT.

This clone turned up a few times. V gene TRDV1 combines with J gene TRDJ1; 11 nucleotides line up with TRDD3. With V trimmed by 0 bases and J by 0 bases, 9 bases remained unmatched. Germline loops: CDR1 TSWWSYY, CDR2 QGS. The CDR3 is 19 residues long. CDR3 nucleotide sequence: TGTGCTCTTGGGGAACTCCCTTGGGGGATACGCCTCTACACCGATAAACTCATCTTT. Protein sequence: CALGELPWGIRLYTDKLIF.

Comment on this clone: A read error may account for a junction end that differs from germline. V and J are TRDV1 and TRDJ1; 7 bases match TRDD3. Germline V gives CDR1 TSWWSYY, CDR2 QGS. This CDR3 has 16 amino acids. This CDR3 reads CALGEFWGVYTDKLIF. CDR3 nucleotide sequence: TGTGCTCTCGGGGAATTCTGGGGGGTGTACACCGATAAACTCATCTTT.

Details on this clone: Being one base from a much bigger clone, this may be a read error. This sequence joins TRDV2 and TRDJ1; TRDD3 is a possible D gene (6 bases). In germline, CDR1 is GEAIGNYY, CDR2 EKD. This CDR3 region has 15 residues. CDR3 bases: TGTGCCTGTGACAACGACTGGGTGTACACCGATAAACTCACCTTT. Protein product: CACDNDWVYTDKLTF.

The table lists this clone with a few counts. This sequence joins TRDV1 and TRDJ1; D is undetermined. Trimming took 2 bases from V and 4 from J, leaving 20 bases between them. The CDR3 extends over 17 amino acids. Per the germline V gene, CDR1 is TSWWSYY and CDR2 is QGS. CDR3 in amino acids: CALGEGSIRFEYDKLIF. The CDR3 DNA reads TGTGCTCTTGGGGAAGGTTCTATTCGGTTTGAATACGATAAACTCATCTTT.

The gene calls are TRDV1 and TRDJ1; weak D call: TRDD2 (6 bases). The germline V gene encodes CDR1 TSWWSYY and CDR2 QGS. V was clipped by 1 base and J by 0 bases, with 24 bases between them. The CDR3 loop spans 20 amino acids. In DNA form, the CDR3 reads TGTGCTCTTGGGGAACAACTCTTCCTCCCTTTTGGGGCAGACACCGATAAACTCATCTTT. This encodes CALGEQLFLPFGADTDKLIF.

The chain uses TRDV1 and TRDJ1, with D tentatively TRDD3 (5 bases). V lost 5 bases and J lost 0, with 28 bases in between. Looked up from germline, CDR1 is TSWWSYY and CDR2 is QGS. The CDR3 spans 20 residues. This CDR3 is CALGPLMAILGAPYTDKLIF. The CDR3 DNA sequence: TGTGCTCTTGGGCCACTGATGGCGATACTCGGGGCCCCGTACACCGATAAACTCATCTTT.

The genes are TRDV2 and TRDJ1; 10 bases match TRDD3. The J gene was missing in TCRdb and was found by matching the end of the DNA to germline. The CDR3 extends over 23 amino acids. The trim removed 0 bases at V and 1 base at J, leaving 25 bases unmatched. CDR1 and CDR2 from the germline V gene are GEAIGNYY and EKD. DNA for the CDR3: TGTGCCTGTGACACCCGGAGGGGGGATACGAAATTGGCGGTTGGACGTCCCACCGATAAACTCATCTTT. It codes for CACDTRRGDTKLAVGRPTDKLIF.

J is TRDJ1 and V is TRDV1; 9 bases are shared with TRDD3. Per the germline V gene, CDR1 is TSWWSYY and CDR2 is QGS. Trimming at V came to 0 bases and at J to 1 base, leaving 18 bases not matched to a gene. The CDR3 spans 21 residues. CDR3 DNA: TGTGCTCTTGGGGAACTATGTAACCTACTAGGGGATACGCGGGTCACCGATAAACTCATCTTT. Translation gives CALGELCNLLGDTRVTDKLIF.

V usage is TRDV1 and J usage is TRDJ1; weak D call: TRDD3 (6 bases). In germline, CDR1 is TSWWSYY, CDR2 QGS. This CDR3 is built from 13 residues. The V gene lost 5 bases and the J gene lost 8 bases, with 15 bases spanning the gap. The CDR3 nucleotides are TGTGCTCTTGGGACTCTTCCGGGGATGAAACTCATCTTT. Amino acid sequence: CALGTLPGMKLIF.

Only a few counts were recorded for this clone. J is TRDJ1 and V is TRDV1; 9 bases match TRDD3. V shed 4 bases and J 3 bases; nucleotides not matched to a gene: 3. This CDR3 has 14 residues. The V gene's germline CDR1 is TSWWSYY and CDR2 QGS. CDR3 sequence reads: CALGVPGGSDKLIF. The CDR3 bases are TGTGCTCTTGGGGTCCCTGGGGGATCCGATAAACTCATCTTT.

This clone ranks as medium-sized. At one boundary the junction diverges from the germline segment, which might be a read error. V is TRDV2 and J is TRDJ3; D possibly corresponds to TRDD3 (6 bases). This CDR3 has 11 amino acids. Germline V gene lookup returns CDR1 GEAIGNYY and CDR2 EKD. CDR3 residues: CACDTWGWFFF. CDR3 DNA: TGTGCCTGTGACACCTGGGGGTGGTTTTTCTTC.

This clone was detected only a few times. The gene calls are TRDV2 and TRDJ1; D is ambiguous. The CDR3 extends over 12 amino acids. V gave up 9 bases and J gave up 3 bases, with 13 bases separating them. Germline CDR1 GEAIGNYY, CDR2 EKD. The CDR3, as DNA: TGTGCCCGTGGAAGGCTCTCCGATAAACTCATCTTT. Amino acids: CARGRLSDKLIF.

The sample holds a few counts of this clone. The V and J genes are TRDV2 and TRDJ1, with 8 bases fitting TRDD3. The CDR3 runs to 16 residues. Germline V gives CDR1 GEAIGNYY, CDR2 EKD. J gave up 0 bases and V 2 bases, and 7 bases lay outside the gene matches. This CDR3 is CACDKWGINYTDKLIF. The CDR3, as DNA: TGTGCCTGTGACAAATGGGGGATTAACTACACCGATAAACTCATCTTT.

The rearrangement links TRDV1 to TRDJ1, with 9 bases aligning to TRDD3. Here the J gene came from matching the DNA to germline, since TCRdb omits it. The CDR3 sequence is 17 residues long. Trimming at V came to 3 bases and at J to 2 bases, leaving 10 bases not matched to a gene. From germline, CDR1 is TSWWSYY and CDR2 QGS. CDR3 in amino acids: CALGEPTGGEPTDKLIF. CDR3 bases: TGTGCTCTTGGGGAGCCTACTGGGGGAGAACCTACCGATAAACTCATCTTT.

This clone was detected a few times. The V gene is TRDV1, the J gene TRDJ1; 9 bases align to TRDD3. CDR3 length equals 21 residues. Germline V gene lookup returns CDR1 TSWWSYY and CDR2 QGS. With 5 bases clipped from V and 0 bases from J, the junction kept 22 bases outside the gene matches. CDR3 protein: CALGNLWGFPYLGDYTDKLIF. The CDR3 region has the DNA TGTGCTCTTGGGAACTTATGGGGGTTTCCCTACCTGGGGGATTACACCGATAAACTCATCTTT.

The gene calls are TRDV1 and TRDJ1; a possible D gene is TRDD2 (6 bases). CDR1 is TSWWSYY and CDR2 is QGS in the germline V gene. This CDR3 is built from 17 residues. The V and J ends lost 3 bases and 0 bases respectively, with 17 bases between them. CDR3 sequence reads: CALGELPARGHTDKLIF. The DNA of the CDR3 is TGTGCTCTTGGGGAGCTTCCTGCCCGGGGACACACCGATAAACTCATCTTT.

This clone was observed a few times. The chain uses TRDV1 and TRDJ1; 12 bases align to TRDD3. V shed 2 bases and J 4 bases; nucleotides not matched to a gene: 17. The CDR3 is 20 residues long. Germline assignment: CDR1 TSWWSYY and CDR2 QGS. As DNA, the CDR3 is TGTGCTCTTGGGGAATCGCGAATCTGGGGGATACGGGGGAGTGGCGATAAACTCATCTTT. Translating gives CALGESRIWGIRGSGDKLIF.

The rearrangement links TRAV29/DV5 to TRDJ1; the D gene is possibly TRDD1 (5 bases). The germline CDR1 and CDR2 sequences are NSMFDY and ISSIKDK. The V gene lost 7 bases and the J gene lost 2 bases, with 27 bases spanning the gap. The CDR3 runs to 17 residues. CDR3: CASIVGPGVMGTDKLIF. CDR3 in DNA: TGTGCATCCATAGTGGGTCCCGGGGTAATGGGTACCGATAAACTCATCTTT. Drawing the rest from reference TRAV29/DV5 and TRDJ1, the complete variable domain is DQQVKQNSPSLSVQEGRISILNCDYTNSMFDYFLWYKKYPAEGPTFLISISSIKDKNEDGRFTVFLNKSAKHLSLHIVPSQPGDSAVYFCASIVGPGVMGTDKLIFGKGTRVTVEP.

This clone is medium-sized within its sample. The gene calls are TRDV1 and TRDJ1; D remains ambiguous. In germline, CDR1 is TSWWSYY, CDR2 QGS. Trimming removed 3 bases from V and 4 bases from J, with 15 bases in between. There are 15 residues in the CDR3. The CDR3 is CALGEENGLIDKLIF. CDR3 bases: TGTGCTCTTGGGGAGGAGAACGGATTGATCGATAAACTCATCTTT.